This TCR beta chain was recovered during a study of immune evolution from preneoplasia to lung adenocarcinoma. Study as a whole: HLA loss of heterozygosity: 6% to 7.5% AIS, under 19% MIA, approximately 35% ADC, none AAH. Overall study findings and caveats: Normal lung had the highest top T cell clone frequencies.

On this clone itself: Its matching antigen is unknown.

This CDR3 region has 14 residues. Two lung cancer pathologists independently confirmed each histologic diagnosis. Premalignant or tumor cells were enriched by macro-dissection after pathologic assessment. This table comes from immunoSEQ multiplex PCR, and its TCRdb copy is limited to in-frame clones, with some not included. This sample has 8,000 to 10,000 clones, with about three quarters found just once. The sequenced material came from FFPE lung adenocarcinoma in situ tissue. The chain has TRBV21-1 and TRBJ1-2. TRBV21-1 is a pseudogene. This clonotype was sampled from a person aged 55-79 years with lung adenocarcinoma. The CDR3 reads CASSKVESYYGYTF. CDR3 in DNA: TGTGCCAGCAGCAAAGTAGAGAGTTACTATGGCTACACCTTC.